The 15 T cell receptor beta chains below all came from one sample that was sequenced in a study of T cell repertoires in ileal Crohn's disease. Profiled with immunoSEQ multiplex PCR; TCRdb holds only in-frame clones, not every one. The data hold more than 60,000 clones, with 85% to 90% observed a single time. Sample time point: neoterminal ileum biopsy at postoperative endoscopy, about 6 months after surgery. The sample consisted of ileal tissue. The receptors were gathered from an adult with Crohn's disease.

This CDR3 reads CASRGALNNEQFF. CDR3 DNA sequence: TGTGCCAGCAGAGGGGCCTTAAACAATGAGCAGTTCTTC. This chain uses TRBV28 with TRBJ2-1, with D tentatively TRBD1 (5 bases). The CDR3 totals 13 residues. V was pared by 6 bases and J by 5 bases, with 11 bases between. Germline V gene sequence: CDR1 MDHEN, CDR2 SYDVKM. The entire variable domain, with the rest obtained from reference TRBV28 and TRBJ2-1, is as follows: DVKVTQSSRYLVKRTGEKVFLECVQDMDHENMFWYRQDPGLGLRLIYFSYDVKMKEKGDIPEGYSVSREKKERFSLILESASTNQTSMYLCASRGALNNEQFFGPGTRLTVL.

V and J are TRBV10-1 and TRBJ1-2, with D uncertain. V was trimmed by 0 bases and J by 2 bases, leaving 7 bases between them. Looked up from germline, CDR1 is WNHNN and CDR2 is SYGVQD (reference sequence). The CDR3 is made up of 14 amino acids. The CDR3 here is CASSESGSNYGYTF. As DNA, the CDR3 is TGCGCCAGCAGTGAGTCGGGCAGCAACTATGGCTACACCTTC.

The chain recombines TRBV5-1 with TRBJ1-2; D gene unclear. V shed 10 bases and J shed 5 bases, with 18 bases lying between them. Looked up from germline, CDR1 is SGHRS and CDR2 is YFSETQ. CDR3 length: 13 residues. CDR3 sequence reads: CAASKSGSYGYTF. In DNA, the CDR3 is TGCGCCGCCTCGAAAAGCGGCTCTTATGGCTACACCTTC.

The chain joins TRBV18 to TRBJ1-1; tentatively, D is TRBD1 (6 bases). The CDR3 runs 13 residues. V was trimmed by 4 bases and J by 5 bases, leaving 11 bases between them. CDR1 KGHSH and CDR2 LQKENI come from the germline V gene. CDR3 DNA sequence: TGTGCCAGCTCACTCAAAGGGGGTACTGAAGCTTTCTTT. Encoded protein: CASSLKGGTEAFF. Filled out from reference TRBV18 and TRBJ1-1, the complete variable domain reads NAGVMQNPRHLVRRRGQEARLRCSPMKGHSHVYWYRQLPEEGLKFMVYLQKENIIDESGMPKERFSAEFPKEGPSILRIQQVVRGDSAAYFCASSLKGGTEAFFGQGTRLTVV.

The CDR3 nucleotides are TGTGCCATCAGCCCGGCGGACAGTGACGTCGAGCAGTACTTC. It translates to CAISPADSDVEQYF. This chain joins TRBV10-3 and TRBJ2-7; D is possibly TRBD1 (6 bases). The CDR3 spans 14 residues. Germline values: CDR1 ENHRY, CDR2 SYGVKD. V was trimmed by 6 bases and J by 6 bases, leaving 18 bases between them.

The chain carries TRBV7-3 and TRBJ2-6; D possibly corresponds to TRBD2 (6 bases). The CDR3 length is 17 residues. V lost 4 bases to trimming and J lost 4 bases, with 17 bases between them. CDR1 SGHTA and CDR2 FQGTGA come from the germline V gene. The CDR3 bases are TGTGCCAGCAGCTCGGCTGTGGGGGGTACCGGGGCCAACGTCCTGACTTTC. Translated: CASSSAVGGTGANVLTF.

This clone was picked up a small number of times. The V and J genes are TRBV27 and TRBJ1-1; unclear D gene. The V gene's germline CDR1 is MNHEY and CDR2 SMNVEV (reference sequence). V dropped 7 bases and J dropped 4 bases, with 13 bases sitting between them. The CDR3 runs to 13 residues. CDR3 residues: CASTYAVGTEAFF. CDR3 nucleotide sequence: TGTGCCAGCACTTACGCGGTTGGCACTGAAGCTTTCTTT.

The chain joins TRBV5-4 to TRBJ1-1; possibly TRBD1 for D (5 bases). Germline CDR1 is SGHNT and CDR2 is YYREEE (reference sequence). V was trimmed by 0 bases and J by 1 base, leaving 10 bases between them. The CDR3 has 15 residues. The CDR3 sequence is CASSLGSRANTEAFF. The CDR3 DNA reads as TGTGCCAGCAGCTTGGGTTCCAGGGCGAACACTGAAGCTTTCTTT.

J is TRBJ2-1 and V is TRBV4-1; a possible D gene is TRBD2 (7 bases). V shed 0 bases and J shed 6 bases, with 15 bases lying between them. CDR1 MGHRA and CDR2 YSYEKL come from the germline V gene. The CDR3 runs 16 residues. This CDR3 is CASSQEERGGLNEQFF. As DNA, the CDR3 is TGCGCCAGCAGCCAAGAGGAGAGGGGGGGGCTCAATGAGCAGTTCTTC.

The rearrangement links TRBV2 to TRBJ1-6; 10 nucleotides line up with TRBD1. CDR1 SNHLY and CDR2 FYNNEI come from the germline V gene. The CDR3 sequence is 17 residues long. The V gene end was trimmed by 5 bases and the J gene end by 8 bases; junction bases not matched to a gene: 12. CDR3 sequence (DNA): TGTGCCAGCAGTCGCCGACCTCCCGGGACAGGGGATTCACCCCTCCACTTT. Its protein product is CASSRRPPGTGDSPLHF.

The chain is built from TRBV27 and TRBJ1-1, with D hard to call. V was shortened by 3 bases and J by 5 bases, with 7 bases between the two germline ends. Per germline, CDR1 MNHEY and CDR2 SMNVEV (reference sequence). The CDR3 spans 12 residues. In nucleotides, the CDR3 is TGTGCCAGCAGTTTTACGGGGACTGAAGCTTTCTTT. This codes for CASSFTGTEAFF.

The chain uses TRBV29-1 and TRBJ1-4; the D is unclear. The CDR3 runs to 12 residues. Germline CDR1 reads SQVTM; CDR2 reads ANQGSEA. The V end was cut by 4 bases, the J end by 8 bases, with 11 bases between. The CDR3 nucleotides are TGCAGCGTTGTCGGGGTAGGAGAAAAACTGTTTTTT. Translation gives CSVVGVGEKLFF.

The V gene is TRBV28, the J gene TRBJ1-5, with 7 bases aligning to TRBD1. After removal of 6 bases from V and 1 base from J, the junction contained 0 bases not matched to a gene. The CDR3 contains 13 residues. The germline V gene encodes CDR1 MDHEN and CDR2 SYDVKM. CDR3 bases: TGTGCCAGCAGGGACAGGAGCAATCAGCCCCAGCATTTT. Translation gives CASRDRSNQPQHF.

In its sample, this clone was seen once. This chain links TRBV7-2 with TRBJ1-1; no clear D. The V and J ends lost 5 bases and 5 bases respectively, with 9 bases between them. The germline CDR1 and CDR2 sequences are SGHTA and FQGNSA. The length of the CDR3 is 12 residues. CDR3 DNA: TGTGCCAGCAGCCTCTTCGCGACTGAAGCTTTCTTT. Residues: CASSLFATEAFF.

The gene calls are TRBV5-1 and TRBJ1-5, with a tentative D call TRBD1 (6 bases). V was shortened by 7 bases and J by 3 bases, with 11 bases between the two germline ends. This CDR3 has 13 amino acids. Germline CDR1 SGHRS, CDR2 YFSETQ. DNA for the CDR3: TGCGCCAGCGCACAGGGATTCAATCAGCCCCAGCATTTT. Its translation is CASAQGFNQPQHF.